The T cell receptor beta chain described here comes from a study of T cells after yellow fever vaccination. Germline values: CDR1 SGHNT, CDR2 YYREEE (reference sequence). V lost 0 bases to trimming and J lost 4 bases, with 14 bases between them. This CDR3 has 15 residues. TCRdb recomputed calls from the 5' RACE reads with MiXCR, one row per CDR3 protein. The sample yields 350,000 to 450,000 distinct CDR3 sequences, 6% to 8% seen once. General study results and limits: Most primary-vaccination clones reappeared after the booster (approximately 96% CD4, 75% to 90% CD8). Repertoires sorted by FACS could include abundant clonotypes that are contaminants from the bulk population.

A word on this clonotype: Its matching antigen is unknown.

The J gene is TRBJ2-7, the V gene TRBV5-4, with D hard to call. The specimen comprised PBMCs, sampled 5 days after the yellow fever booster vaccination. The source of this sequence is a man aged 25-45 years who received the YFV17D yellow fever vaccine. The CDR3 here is CASSLEAFGSYEQYF. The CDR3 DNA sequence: TGTGCCAGCAGCTTGGAAGCGTTCGGATCTTACGAGCAGTACTTC.